This note documents a single TCR beta chain sequence. The sample is drawn from a study of blood T cells in healthy people across ages. Through a sample-barcoded 5' primer and a J-beta primer mix, a second PCR was run for roughly 6 to 12 cycles. TCRdb reprocessed the 5' RACE reads via MiXCR and lists one record per CDR3 protein. Of roughly 500,000 distinct CDR3 sequences listed, about 24% are singletons. The CDR3 loop spans 15 amino acids. Germline V gene data show CDR1 as SGHTA and CDR2 as FQGNSA. The same sample was also used in a study of T cells of mothers and their children.

This TCR came from a boy aged 5-17 years in good health. The sequenced material came from blood. The rearrangement joins TRBV7-2 to TRBJ2-5; 10 bases fit TRBD2. The J call could be wrong; TRBJ2-1 is a better fit for the DNA end. The DNA for the CDR3 is TGTGCCAGCAGCTTAGAGCTAGCGGGAGCCAATGAGCAGTTCTTC. It is translated as CASSLELAGANEQFF.